This TCR beta chain was sequenced during a study of blood T cells in healthy people across ages. Study summary: Template switching retrieved approximately one barcoded beta molecule for each two T cells. Findings and caveats of the study: More naive CD4+ cells and higher diversity were found in long-lived than in aged donors. The unsorted PBMCs prevented any conclusive comparison of naive versus antigen-experienced cells.

The authors ran a second PCR of about 6 to 11 cycles using a sample-barcoded 5' primer and a J-beta primer mix. TCRdb called the 5' RACE reads again in MiXCR, with one record for every CDR3 protein. This repertoire shows some 750,000 distinct CDR3 sequences, about a fifth found once; its top ten account for about 22%. About this clonotype: Its antigen is not known.

J lost 1 base, V lost 2 bases, and 8 bases had no gene match. CDR3 length: 15 amino acids. CDR1 is DFQATT and CDR2 is SNEGSKA in the germline V gene (reference sequence). The sequence was collected from a man aged 65-85 years in good health. Sequencing input: blood. The chain links TRBV20-1 to TRBJ2-7; 7 nucleotides match TRBD1. The CDR3 DNA sequence: TGCAGTGCTAGAACGGGGACAGACCTTTCCTACGAGCAGTACTTC. It yields the protein CSARTGTDLSYEQYF.